Here is one TCR beta chain with its context. Germline loops: CDR1 SNHLY, CDR2 FYNNEI. V shed 5 bases and J shed 6 bases, with 13 bases lying between them. The CDR3 loop spans 14 amino acids. This sample stems from a study of cytomegalovirus exposure and HLA in healthy donors. PCR amplification relied on 60 Vbeta primers (plus 13 Jbeta primers). Only in-frame clones appear in the TCRdb table, and some are missing; sequencing was by immunoSEQ multiplex PCR. The table has roughly 110,000 clones, around 80% seen once. This sequence originates from a man in his fifties or sixties in good health and CMV-seronegative. The rearrangement links TRBV2 to TRBJ1-4; TRBD1 is a possible D gene (5 bases). The specimen sequenced was PBMCs. The DNA for the CDR3 is TGTGCCAGCAGTTTGGGGGGTAACGATGAAAAACTGTTTTTT. It yields the protein CASSLGGNDEKLFF. Drawing the rest from reference TRBV2 and TRBJ1-4, the complete variable domain is EPEVTQTPSHQVTQMGQEVILRCVPISNHLYFYWYRQILGQKVEFLVSFYNNEISEKSEIFDDQFSVERPDGSNFTLKIRSTKLEDSAMYFCASSLGGNDEKLFFGSGTQLSVL.